This T cell receptor beta chain was sequenced during a study of cytomegalovirus exposure and HLA in healthy donors (dated by TCRdb to 2016 to 2017). Describing the broader study: In an earlier analysis of under 750 of the donors, approximately 260 Gb of sequence data and 117 million unique TCR beta sequences from approximately 180 million T cells were reported. Donor age, sex, ethnicity and CMV serostatus were compiled together with the repertoire data. Among about 390 genotyped donors of the cohort, an average of approximately 230,000 unique TCR beta nucleotide sequences were sequenced per donor, 15% to 20% of them non-productive. A later genetic analysis took genome-wide SNP genotypes for about three fifths of the roughly 700 donors and used that subset as a discovery cohort. All discovery cohort repertoires had been generated on a single sequencing platform. A few DR-DQ haplotypes were treated as single units for association and clustering because of strong linkage in the cohort. The study aimed to test whether signatures of past pathogen exposure could be identified by cataloging public T cell receptors. The study used immunosequencing to profile the T cell repertoires of 670 or so subjects and linked those repertoires to cytomegalovirus serostatus. HLA typing covered class I and class II loci at four-digit resolution. A separate validation cohort of 100 to 150 different subjects was used in addition to the roughly 670-subject first cohort. To predict cytomegalovirus infection status, the study combined high-throughput TCR immunosequencing, statistical association of individual TCRs with disease status, and machine learning. In a later analysis, previously published TCR beta repertoires from 550 to 700 donors were re-analyzed and high-resolution HLA genotyping was added so that TCR occurrence patterns could be studied. In the later analysis, no new phenotypic data were used to find candidate immune exposures; instead, reliance was placed on TCR beta sequences and their occurrence across donors. The number of typed donors differed by locus: about 620-640 for A, B, C, DRB1 and DQB1; some 500 for DQA1; approximately 600 for DPA1; and around 470 for DPB1. An earlier analysis of 500 to 750 of the donors applied high-throughput TCR beta sequencing to assess whether each TCR beta V gene segment acted as functional or pseudogenic. The genetic ancestry cluster associated with self-reported Caucasian donors included 70% to 85% of the roughly 380 genotyped donors. An early release that covered fewer than 750 HLA-typed donors contained approximately 300 gigabases of sequencing data and approximately 85 million unique TCR sequences. Broad study findings and their caveats: At a false discovery rate of 0.05, a later analysis linked fewer than 20,000 TCR beta sequences to specific HLA alleles. Because HLA typing was unavailable for some donors at each locus, only the typed subset was used in association tests. Because the 87-base-pair reads could not distinguish some IMGT-functional V segments, including TRBV6-2 and TRBV6-3, those segments were excluded. Most TCR sequences were seen in very few donors, while some public TCRs were found in many individuals. A later genetic analysis reported fewer N-insertions in productive TCRs among donors in an Asian-associated ancestry cluster than the roughly 690-donor mean. Presence/absence analyses assumed roughly uniform sequencing depth across donors, an assumption that may not hold. The study gave a list of under 200 TCR beta chains associated with cytomegalovirus. When HLA alleles, especially DR and DQ, strongly co-occurred, TCR associations were difficult to assign to individual alleles. A cluster of highly shared sequence variants was judged likely to represent a technical artifact of the sequencing pipeline. Correlated functional status among segregating V segments might reflect linkage disequilibrium, but an unknown experimental factor could not be ruled out. According to a later analysis, TCR association rates differed among HLA loci, with DRB1 alleles showing the most associated TCRs and HLA-C alleles showing the fewest. In a later analysis, most CMV-associated TCR beta chains were found to appear HLA-restricted, with HLA associations seemingly driven largely by CMV exposure. A few of the identified cytomegalovirus-associated TCR beta chains were confirmed in vitro to be specific for cytomegalovirus antigens. A later analysis reported that several top co-occurrence clusters appeared linked to parvovirus B19, influenza, CMV and Epstein-Barr virus. Broadly in line with IMGT annotations, most TCR beta V segments showed up in productive rearrangements about 90% or about 30% of the time in an earlier analysis of under 700 of the donors. A later analysis found that HLA-associated TCR beta chains were more clonally expanded and had lower generation probabilities than equally common non-associated chains. Immune exposure information for the cohort was limited to CMV serostatus. A later genetic analysis associated a missense DCLRE1C variant with V-gene and J-gene trimming of TCR beta chains, and an independent cohort replicated the association. A further reported finding was that TCR beta sequences accurately predicted the HLA-A and HLA-B alleles for most subjects in the first cohort. Only TCR beta chains were sequenced in this cohort, and the absence of alpha or paired-chain data limited detectable features. The earlier analysis of some 540 of the donors excluded roughly 17 rarely observed V segments, including chromosome 9 orphons, because counts were too low. According to the authors, the approach could potentially be generalized to other disease states and immunological phenotypes. Cytomegalovirus status was reported to be diagnosed by the classifier with high specificity and sensitivity in both the original and validation cohorts.

A note on this clone: Its antigen is unknown. No much larger clone is present one base from it, and per-base qualities are unavailable.

In total, 666 healthy bone marrow donors made up the cohort. At the time of sampling, every cohort member was nominally healthy, though immune exposures that went unrecorded were likely present. The donor was CMV seropositive and was included in the group of approximately 300 seropositive cohort members. Every donor gave a peripheral blood sample, and the peripheral blood mononuclear cells from that sample were used for TCR beta sequencing. Genomic DNA was extracted from the blood cell samples with the Qiagen DNeasy Blood Extraction Kit. V lost 7 bases and J lost 0 bases, and the count of bases not matched to a germline gene is 5. Taken from the germline V gene, the CDR1 and CDR2 loops are SGHDT and YYEEEE. The CDR3 goes from the cysteine to the phenylalanine over 15 residues. Only CDR3 DNA is held: 45 bases, read in frame from base 1. Library preparation was by the immunoSEQ multiplex PCR assay. A mixture of 60 forward primers for TCR Vbeta segments and 13 reverse primers for TCR Jbeta segments was used in the multiplex PCR. The CDR3 region of rearranged TCR beta genes was amplified from genomic DNA with a multiplex PCR assay. The Illumina HiSeq System was used to sequence the amplified TCR beta libraries as 87-base-pair reads. The original pipeline was this. A later analysis tallied approximately 87 million unique TCR beta chains across the 700 or so repertoires, and roughly 11 million of those chains were shared by two or more donors. Raw reads were error-corrected and collapsed into unique sequences by a nearest-neighbor algorithm in which closely related sequences were merged to remove PCR and sequencing errors. Alignment of CDR3 sequences to IMGT reference sequences was used to assign V, D and J gene segments. Each retained sequence needed at least a six-nucleotide match to both a V gene segment and a J gene segment. A rearrangement counted as productive if the CDR3 had no stop codons and remained in frame with V and J, and every other rearrangement counted as non-productive. Following IMGT convention, CDR3 was defined as the stretch from the second conserved V-encoded cysteine to the conserved J-encoded phenylalanine. The earlier analysis of fewer than 750 of the donors excluded sequences that lacked an unambiguous match to a single V gene segment. An earlier analysis of over 450 of the donors classified V segments as functional when productive rearrangements were above 56.7% and as segregating when the standard deviation between donors was above 5%. A statistical classification framework was built to diagnose cytomegalovirus status from the catalog of TCR beta chain sequences. A later analysis assigned V and J genes by comparing TCR nucleotide sequences with IMGT/GENE-DB human TR gene sequences. In a later analysis, CDR3 sequences and most-parsimonious VDJ recombination scenarios were assigned using the TCRdist pipeline. In a later analysis, each TCR beta chain was defined by its CDR3 amino acid sequence together with its V-gene family, and reads lacking a unique V-gene family were excluded. As a way to deal with suspected cross-contamination and a sequencing artifact, a later analysis dropped 450 to 600 nucleotide sequences that were highly shared and had low generation probability. In a later analysis, a clonal expansion index for each public chain was calculated from normalized within-repertoire ranks of inferred template counts. In a later analysis, generation probabilities were computed with a VDJ recombination model fitted to out-of-frame rearrangements, and the resulting probabilities were checked against IGoR. In a later analysis, hypergeometric tests were used to score TCR-TCR, TCR-HLA and TCR-CMV co-occurrence, with a repertoire-size bias correction applied to TCR pairs. In a later analysis, false discovery rates were estimated by permuting HLA or CMV assignments 20 times. In a later analysis, co-occurring TCRs were grouped with DBSCAN, and TCRdist sequence similarity was added when clustering was performed within HLA-allele-positive subsets. Repertoires with fewer than 30,000 or more than 120,000 public chains, plus five repertoires with anomalous nucleotide sharing, were excluded from co-occurrence clustering. The table comes from immuneACCESS by way of TCRdb, which keeps in-frame sequences with V and J called. Part of the clones is missing from these tables; in studies checked, under half for an unresolved V gene and the rest for unknown reasons. Clone size and the V and J calls come from that table; the DNA yielded D and trimming. Here the sample has 95,000 to 150,000 clones; about 15% occur a single time. The ten largest account for roughly 2.7% of the sample.

Sample: PBMCs. The rearranged chain carries TRBV5-6 and TRBJ2-2; 8 of the junction bases match TRBD1. The source of this sequence is a female donor in good health and CMV-seropositive. In nucleotides, the sequence is TGTGCCAGCGGGGGACAGGACCCGAACACCGGGGAGCTGTTTTTT. It translates as CASGGQDPNTGELFF.